This T cell receptor beta chain appears in the sequencing data of a study of T cells after yellow fever vaccination. Study-wide findings and caveats: Clonotypes shared by both compartments, CD4 and CD8, made up a small share. Weaker, the secondary response peaked sooner, at day 5 versus 15. Post-booster samples contained most primary-vaccination clones (approximately 95% CD4, almost 90% CD8).

CDR1 is DFQATT and CDR2 is SNEGSKA in the germline V gene (reference sequence). With V trimmed by 1 base and J by 7 bases, 3 bases remained unmatched. The CDR3 contains 13 residues. By 5'RACE template switching, TCR cDNA was produced, with a universal primer site and UMIs added in the process. TCRdb reprocessed the 5' RACE reads via MiXCR and lists one record per CDR3 protein. The sample lists 27,000 or so distinct CDR3 sequences; roughly 4.7% were seen once. This clonotype was found many times. The chain is built from TRBV20-1 and TRBJ2-1; the match to TRBD2 covers 8 bases. The sequencing here drew on PBMCs, either bulk or a sorted T-cell subset (CD4+, CD8+, memory, or dextramer-sorted; not recorded which), taken on the day of the yellow fever booster vaccination. This TCR derives from a young man who received the YFV17D yellow fever vaccine. The CDR3 DNA reads as TGCAGTGCTAGAGTTCCTAGCGGGAATGAGCAGTTCTTC. Translated: CSARVPSGNEQFF.